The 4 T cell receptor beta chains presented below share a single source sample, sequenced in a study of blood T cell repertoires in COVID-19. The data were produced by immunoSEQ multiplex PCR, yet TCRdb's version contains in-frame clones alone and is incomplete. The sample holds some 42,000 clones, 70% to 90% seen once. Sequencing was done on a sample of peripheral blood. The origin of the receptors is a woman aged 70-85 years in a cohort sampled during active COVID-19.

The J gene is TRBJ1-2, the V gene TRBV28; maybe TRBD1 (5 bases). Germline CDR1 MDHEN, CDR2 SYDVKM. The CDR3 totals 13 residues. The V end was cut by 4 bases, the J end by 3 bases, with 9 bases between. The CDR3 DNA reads TGTGCCAGCAGTTCAGGAGGGGACTATGGCTACACCTTC. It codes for CASSSGGDYGYTF.

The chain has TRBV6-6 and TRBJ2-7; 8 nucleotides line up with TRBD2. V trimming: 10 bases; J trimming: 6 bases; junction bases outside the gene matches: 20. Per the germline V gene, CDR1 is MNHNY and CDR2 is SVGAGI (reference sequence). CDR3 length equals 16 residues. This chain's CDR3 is CATQERERGGGLEQYF. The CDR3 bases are TGTGCCACCCAGGAGCGGGAGAGAGGGGGGGGGCTCGAGCAGTACTTC.

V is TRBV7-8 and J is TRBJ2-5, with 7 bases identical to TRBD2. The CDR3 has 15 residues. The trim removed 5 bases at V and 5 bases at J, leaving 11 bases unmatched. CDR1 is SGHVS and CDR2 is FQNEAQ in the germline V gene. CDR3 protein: CASSLVGGRRETQYF. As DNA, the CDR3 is TGTGCCAGCAGCCTAGTGGGCGGGAGAAGGGAGACCCAGTACTTC.

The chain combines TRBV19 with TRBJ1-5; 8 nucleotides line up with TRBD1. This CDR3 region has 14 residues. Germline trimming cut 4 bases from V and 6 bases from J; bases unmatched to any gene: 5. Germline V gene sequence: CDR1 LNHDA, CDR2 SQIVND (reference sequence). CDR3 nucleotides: TGTGCCAGTAGTAATACAGGGGGGAGTCAGCCCCAGCATTTT. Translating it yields CASSNTGGSQPQHF.